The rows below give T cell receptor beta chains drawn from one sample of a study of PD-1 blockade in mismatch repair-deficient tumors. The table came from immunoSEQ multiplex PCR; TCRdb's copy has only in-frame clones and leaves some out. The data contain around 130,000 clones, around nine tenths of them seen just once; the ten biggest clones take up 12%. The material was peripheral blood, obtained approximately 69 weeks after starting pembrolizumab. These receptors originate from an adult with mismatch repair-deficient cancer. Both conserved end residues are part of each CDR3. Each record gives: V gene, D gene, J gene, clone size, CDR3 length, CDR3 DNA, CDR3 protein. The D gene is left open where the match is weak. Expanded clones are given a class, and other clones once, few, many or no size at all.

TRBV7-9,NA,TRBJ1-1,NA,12,TGTGCCAGCAGCCACCCGAACACTGAAGCTTTCTTT,CASSHPNTEAFF
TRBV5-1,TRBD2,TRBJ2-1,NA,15,TGCGCCAGCAGCTTGTCCGGGACTATAAACAATGAGCAGTTCTTC,CASSLSGTINNEQFF
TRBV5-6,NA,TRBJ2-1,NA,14,TGTGCCAGCAGCGACGGGAGCTCCTACAATGAGCAGTTCTTC,CASSDGSSYNEQFF
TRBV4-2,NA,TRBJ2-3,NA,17,TGTGCCAGCAGCCAAGAGAGTGACTTAGCGGGCACAGATACGCAGTATTTT,CASSQESDLAGTDTQYF
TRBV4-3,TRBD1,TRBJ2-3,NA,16,TGCGCCAGCAGCCCCGAGGACAGGGCCAGCACAGATACGCAGTATTTT,CASSPEDRASTDTQYF
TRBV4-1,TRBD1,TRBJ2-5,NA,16,TGCGCCAGCAGCCAAGCCGGGACAGGGAATCAAGAGACCCAGTACTTC,CASSQAGTGNQETQYF
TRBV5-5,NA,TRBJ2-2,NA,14,TGTGCCAGCAGCTTGGGACAGAACACCGGGGAGCTGTTTTTT,CASSLGQNTGELFF
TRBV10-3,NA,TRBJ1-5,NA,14,TGTGCCATCAGTGAGTCCGGGGGGCACCAGCCCCAGCATTTT,CAISESGGHQPQHF
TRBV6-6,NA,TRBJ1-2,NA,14,TGTGCCAGCAGTTGGTCTCGGGAGGGCTATGGCTACACCTTC,CASSWSREGYGYTF
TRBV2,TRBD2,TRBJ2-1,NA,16,TGTGCCAGCAGTGGCGGGACTAGCGGGACCAGCAATGAGCAGTTCTTC,CASSGGTSGTSNEQFF
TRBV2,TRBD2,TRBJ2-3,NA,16,TGTGCCAGCAGCCGGCTAGCGGGAGGGCCGGGAGATACGCAGTATTTT,CASSRLAGGPGDTQYF
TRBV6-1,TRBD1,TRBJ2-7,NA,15,TGTGCCAGCAGCCTATGGACAGGGAATAAGGCGGAGCAGTACTTC,CASSLWTGNKAEQYF
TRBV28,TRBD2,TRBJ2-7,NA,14,TGTGCCACCTGCGGGGGGCACGATGTCTACGAGCAGTACTTC,CATCGGHDVYEQYF
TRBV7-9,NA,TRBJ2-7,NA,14,TGTGCCAGCAGCTTGGGCTGGGGGTCCTACGAGCAGTACTTC,CASSLGWGSYEQYF
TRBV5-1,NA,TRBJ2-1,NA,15,TGCGCCAGCAGCCAAGTACAGCCAACCTACAATGAGCAGTTCTTC,CASSQVQPTYNEQFF
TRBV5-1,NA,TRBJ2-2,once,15,TGCGCCAGCAGCTTGGTTTACGGGACGGGCGGGGAGCTGTTTTTT,CASSLVYGTGGELFF
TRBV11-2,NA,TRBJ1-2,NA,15,TGTGCCAGCAGCAGCTACACAGGGCGCAACCCTGGCTACACCTTC,CASSSYTGRNPGYTF
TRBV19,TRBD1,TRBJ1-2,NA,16,TGTGCCAGTATGCTCCCCGGGACAGCACAGTTCGGGAGCTACACCTTC,CASMLPGTAQFGSYTF
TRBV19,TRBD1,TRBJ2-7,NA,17,TGTGCCAGTAGTATGGGGGTCGGGACAGGGCCCTCCTACGAGCAGTACTTC,CASSMGVGTGPSYEQYF
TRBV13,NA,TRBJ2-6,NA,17,TGTGCCAGCAGCTTAGCAGGGCCGACCTCTGGGGCCAACGTCCTGACTTTC,CASSLAGPTSGANVLTF
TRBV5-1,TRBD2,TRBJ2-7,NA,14,TGCGCCAGCACCACGACTAGCGGGAGCTACGAGCAGTACTTC,CASTTTSGSYEQYF
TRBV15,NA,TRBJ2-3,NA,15,TGTGCCACCAGTAGGGACGGTCCGAGCACAGATACGCAGTATTTT,CATSRDGPSTDTQYF
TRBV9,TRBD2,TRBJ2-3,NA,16,TGTGCCAGCAGCGTATATAGCGGGAGGGGGCCAGATACGCAGTATTTT,CASSVYSGRGPDTQYF
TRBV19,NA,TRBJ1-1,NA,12,TGTGCCAGTAGTATATGGGACACTGAAGCTTTCTTT,CASSIWDTEAFF
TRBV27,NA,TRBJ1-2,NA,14,TGTGCCAGCAGTTTTCACGGACAGCACTATGGCTACACCTTC,CASSFHGQHYGYTF
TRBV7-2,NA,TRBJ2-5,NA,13,TGTGCCAGCACCCAACGGACGGGAGAGACCCAGTACTTC,CASTQRTGETQYF
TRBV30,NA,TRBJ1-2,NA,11,TGTGCCTGGACCGGGGACTATGGCTACACCTTC,CAWTGDYGYTF
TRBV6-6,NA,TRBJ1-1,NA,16,TGTGCCAGCAGTTACTCTTTACGGAGCCTGAACACTGAAGCTTTCTTT,CASSYSLRSLNTEAFF
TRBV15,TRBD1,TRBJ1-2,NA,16,TGTGCCACCAGCAGCACCGACAGGGTATTTAACTATGGCTACACCTTC,CATSSTDRVFNYGYTF
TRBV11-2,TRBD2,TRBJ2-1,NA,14,TGTGCCAGCAGCTCGAGCGGGAGGGACAATGAGCAGTTCTTC,CASSSSGRDNEQFF
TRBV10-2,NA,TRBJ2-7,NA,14,TGCGCCAGCAGTGAGTTGGAGACAACCTACGAGCAGTACTTC,CASSELETTYEQYF
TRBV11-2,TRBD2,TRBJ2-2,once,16,TGTGCCAGCAGCTTACCTACTAGCGGTAACACCGGGGAGCTGTTTTTT,CASSLPTSGNTGELFF
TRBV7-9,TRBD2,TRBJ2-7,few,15,TGTGCCAGCAGCACTAGCGGCGGGTTCTCCTACGAGCAGTACTTC,CASSTSGGFSYEQYF
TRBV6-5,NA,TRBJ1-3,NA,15,TGTGCCAGCAGTTATTTTAGCGGTCCTGGAAACACCATATATTTT,CASSYFSGPGNTIYF
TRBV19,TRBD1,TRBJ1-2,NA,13,TGTGCCAGTAGTATAGGACAGGGGGCTGGCTACACCTTC,CASSIGQGAGYTF
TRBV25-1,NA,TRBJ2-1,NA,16,TGTGCCAGCAGTGAGGTGTTTGGCGGACTCAACAATGAGCAGTTCTTC,CASSEVFGGLNNEQFF
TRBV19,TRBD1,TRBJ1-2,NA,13,TGTGCCAGTAGCCGGGGACAGCACTATGGCTACACCTTC,CASSRGQHYGYTF
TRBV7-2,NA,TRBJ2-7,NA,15,TGTGCCAGCAGCTTGGGGCAGTACAGCTCCTACGAGCAGTACTTC,CASSLGQYSSYEQYF
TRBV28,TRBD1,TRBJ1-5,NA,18,TGTGCCAGCAGTTTATCCCCCCGACAGGGTGGCAGCAATCAGCCCCAGCATTTT,CASSLSPRQGGSNQPQHF
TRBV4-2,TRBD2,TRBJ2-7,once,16,TGTGCCAGCGTATCCCCAGGACTAGCGGGGACCTACGAGCAGTACTTC,CASVSPGLAGTYEQYF
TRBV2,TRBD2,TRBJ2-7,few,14,TGTGCCAGCAGTGTACTAGCGGGTAACTACGAGCAGTACTTC,CASSVLAGNYEQYF
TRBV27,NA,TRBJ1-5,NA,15,TGTGCCAGCAGTTTGGGGGGGTGGGACAATCAGCCCCAGCATTTT,CASSLGGWDNQPQHF